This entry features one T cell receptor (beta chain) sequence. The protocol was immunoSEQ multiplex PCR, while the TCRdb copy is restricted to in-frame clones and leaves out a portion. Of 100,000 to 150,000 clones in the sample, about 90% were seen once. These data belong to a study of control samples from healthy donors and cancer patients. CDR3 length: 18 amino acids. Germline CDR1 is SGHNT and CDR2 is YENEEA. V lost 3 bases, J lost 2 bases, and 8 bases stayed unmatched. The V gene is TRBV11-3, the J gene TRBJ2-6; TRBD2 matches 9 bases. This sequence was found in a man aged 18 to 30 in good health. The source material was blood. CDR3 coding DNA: TGTGCCAGCAGCTTCGCTAGCGGGATCAGTACTGGGGCCAACGTCCTGACTTTC. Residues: CASSFASGISTGANVLTF.